This TCR beta chain was profiled in a study of T-cell reconstitution after alpha-beta-depleted transplantation in children. The CDR3 length is 11 residues. Germline V gene sequence: CDR1 DFQATT, CDR2 SNEGSKA (reference sequence). Preparation of the TCRbeta library involved a method that used unique molecular identifiers. TCRdb independently ran MiXCR on the PCR reads; one entry per CDR3 protein. The sample has approximately 630,000 distinct CDR3 sequences, around 12% seen once. This clonotype was seen a few times. The chain couples TRBV20-1 to TRBJ2-5, with 10 bases that match TRBD2. The receptor's source is a girl aged 2 to 10 with congenital amegakaryocytic thrombocytopenia, due to receive a stem cell transplant. The sample in question was PBMCs, obtained before TCRalphabeta/CD19-depleted stem cell transplant. CDR3 bases: TGCGGGGGACTAGCGATCGAGACCCAGTACTTC. Residues: CGGLAIETQYF.